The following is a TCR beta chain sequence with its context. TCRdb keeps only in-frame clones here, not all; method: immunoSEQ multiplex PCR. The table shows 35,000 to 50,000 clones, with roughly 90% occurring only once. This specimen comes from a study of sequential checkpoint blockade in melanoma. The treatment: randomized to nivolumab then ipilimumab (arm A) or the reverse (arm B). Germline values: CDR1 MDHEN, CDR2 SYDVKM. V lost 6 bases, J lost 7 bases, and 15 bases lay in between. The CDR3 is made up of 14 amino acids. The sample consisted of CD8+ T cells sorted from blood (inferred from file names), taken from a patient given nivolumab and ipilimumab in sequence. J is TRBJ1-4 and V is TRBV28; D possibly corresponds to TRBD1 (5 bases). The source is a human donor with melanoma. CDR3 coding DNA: TGTGCCAGCAGCCGCAGGGAGGAGGGTGAAAAACTGTTTTTT. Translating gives CASSRREEGEKLFF. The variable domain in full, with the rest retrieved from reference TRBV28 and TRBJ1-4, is DVKVTQSSRYLVKRTGEKVFLECVQDMDHENMFWYRQDPGLGLRLIYFSYDVKMKEKGDIPEGYSVSREKKERFSLILESASTNQTSMYLCASSRREEGEKLFFGSGTQLSVL.